This is a list of T cell receptor beta chains from one sample in a study of cytomegalovirus exposure and HLA in healthy donors. Repertoires were generated with immunoSEQ multiplex PCR, while TCRdb's copy carries only in-frame clones and drops some. The sample yields 150,000 or so clones, 77% seen once. What was sequenced was PBMCs. These receptors all come from a male donor in good health and CMV-seropositive. CDR3s include the opening cysteine and the closing phenylalanine or tryptophan. A D gene is named only where the DNA matches it firmly. For some rows the clone size is stated as once, few or many, or as a class when expanded; others skip it.

V	size	J	D	DNA	CDR3
TRBV29-1	.	TRBJ1-3	.	TGCAGCGTTGATCTCCAGGGTGTGCCAGGAAGGAGCTCTGGAAACACCATATATTTT	CSVDLQGVPGRSSGNTIYF
TRBV6-1	.	TRBJ2-5	TRBD2	TGTGCCAGCAGGACTAGCGGGAATCAAGAGACCCAGTACTTC	CASRTSGNQETQYF
TRBV27	.	TRBJ2-3	TRBD1	TGTGCCAGCTCCCCAGGGGACAGATATACGCAGTATTTT	CASSPGDRYTQYF
TRBV7-9	.	TRBJ1-3	.	TGTGCCAGCAGGGGCCCTTACTCTGGAAACACCATATATTTT	CASRGPYSGNTIYF
TRBV28	.	TRBJ1-1	TRBD1	TGTGCCAGCAGTTTATACCGGGACAGGGGTAGACTCGTTCCCGGAAACACTGAAGCTTTCTTT	CASSLYRDRGRLVPGNTEAFF
TRBV2	.	TRBJ1-1	.	TGTGCCAGCAGGACTACAGGTCGGGATCCGGGGAGGGACACTGAAGCTTTCTTT	CASRTTGRDPGRDTEAFF
TRBV14	.	TRBJ2-2	.	TGTGCCAGCAGCCAAGAAGGGGACACAACCACCGGGGAGCTGTTTTTT	CASSQEGDTTTGELFF
TRBV7-2	.	TRBJ2-6	TRBD1	TGTGCCAGCGGACAGGGGGCAGCTGGGGCCAACGTCCTGACTTTC	CASGQGAAGANVLTF
TRBV29-1	few	TRBJ2-1	TRBD2	TGCAGCGTTCCTTGGGGCACTAGCGGGAGTTCCTACAATGAGCAGTTCTTC	CSVPWGTSGSSYNEQFF
TRBV25-1	.	TRBJ2-6	.	TGTGCCAGCGGGGAGGAGACAGGGTCCCACTCTGGGGCCAACGGCCTGACTTTC	CASGEETGSHSGANGLTF
TRBV19	.	TRBJ2-7	TRBD1	TGTGCCAGTAGTCCCGGACAGGGGGCCACCTACGAGCAGTACTTC	CASSPGQGATYEQYF
TRBV5-4	few	TRBJ2-1	TRBD2	TGTGCCAGCATCGAGGGACTAGCGGGGACTGGTGAGCAGTTCTTC	CASIEGLAGTGEQFF